This TCR beta chain emerged from a study of response to subunit inactivated influenza vaccine. This clonotype was counted a few times. There are 15 residues in the CDR3. V dropped 6 bases and J dropped 0; count of bases not matched to a gene: 6. TCRdb processed the RT-PCR reads anew with MiXCR; each CDR3 protein has one entry. Altogether roughly 550,000 distinct CDR3 sequences are present, roughly 23% being singletons, with the ten largest covering 2.5% to 3%. This same sample was also part of a study on T cells expressing NK-cell markers. As that study records: UMIs accompanied the 5'RACE template switching by which TCR beta cDNA was made. One of eight sequenced donors was HCMV-seronegative; the other seven were seropositive. The share of CD8+ T cells held by dominant NKG2C+ clonotypes was about 1.0-7.5% in several donors. The study found these clonotypes also leading the CD3+CD56-NKG2C+ fraction in a few donors. Uncertainty persisted over the HCMV specificity of expanded NKG2C+ T cell clones.

The V gene is TRBV12-3 or TRBV12-4, the J gene TRBJ2-3; 7 bases match TRBD1. This specimen consisted of CD4+ T cells sorted from PBMCs, obtained roughly 12 days after vaccination. The origin of this receptor is a middle-aged man who received an inactivated influenza vaccine. The CDR3 region has the DNA TGTGCCAGCAGACTCGGGACAGTGAGCACAGATACGCAGTATTTT. Amino acid sequence: CASRLGTVSTDTQYF.